The 17 T cell receptor beta chains presented below share a single source sample, sequenced in a study of blood T cell repertoires in COVID-19. Sequenced by immunoSEQ multiplex PCR; TCRdb stores in-frame clones only, minus some. Of about 440,000 clones listed, around 91% were seen once; the top ten hold about 0.6%. Material for sequencing was PBMCs or T cells enriched from blood (not recorded which). Source of these receptors: a man aged 18 to 30 who had recovered from COVID-19.

The rearrangement joins TRBV9 to TRBJ1-4; 9 nucleotides line up with TRBD1. Germline CDR1 reads SGDLS; CDR2 reads YYNGEE. This CDR3 is built from 17 residues. V gave up 2 bases and J gave up 5 bases; unmatched junction bases: 10. CDR3 sequence (DNA): TGTGCCAGCAGCGTCGGTATGGGGGACAGGGAAAATGAAAAACTGTTTTTT. This gives the protein CASSVGMGDRENEKLFF.

The chain links TRBV6-5 to TRBJ1-1; weak D call: TRBD1 (5 bases). Germline V gene sequence: CDR1 MNHEY, CDR2 SVGAGI. The V and J ends lost 5 bases and 10 bases respectively, with 11 bases between them. This CDR3 has 11 residues. CDR3 sequence (DNA): TGTGCCAGCAGTACCCCCGGGGGAGCTTTCTTT. This encodes CASSTPGGAFF.

The chain joins TRBV2 to TRBJ1-2; 7 bases map to TRBD1. CDR3 length equals 13 residues. The V gene end was trimmed by 8 bases and the J gene end by 4 bases; junction bases not matched to a gene: 7. Germline-derived CDR1 and CDR2 are SNHLY and FYNNEI. CDR3 nucleotide sequence: TGTGCCAGCGGGGAACAGGGGTCCTATGGCTACACCTTC. Its protein product is CASGEQGSYGYTF.

This clone was detected only a few times. This chain connects TRBV6-2 or TRBV6-3 to TRBJ2-1; the match to TRBD1 covers 8 bases. The germline V gene encodes CDR1 MNHEY and CDR2 SVGEGT. V dropped 2 bases and J dropped 5; count of bases not matched to a gene: 11. This CDR3 contains 17 residues. The CDR3 reads CASSYQTGAKTNNEQFF. As DNA, the CDR3 is TGTGCCAGCAGTTACCAGACAGGGGCGAAAACTAACAATGAGCAGTTCTTC.

This clone was counted once. The gene calls are TRBV10-1 and TRBJ1-2, with 7 positions matching TRBD1. The CDR3 extends over 15 amino acids. The germline gives CDR1 WNHNN, CDR2 SYGVQD (reference sequence). V gave up 3 bases and J gave up 3 bases; unmatched junction bases: 7. For the CDR3, the DNA is TGCGCCAGCAGTGATTCGGACAGGCCCCACTATGGCTACACCTTC. The encoded protein is CASSDSDRPHYGYTF.

The CDR3 here is CASGPYAGPGSTEAFF. For the CDR3, the DNA is TGTGCTAGTGGCCCCTACGCCGGGCCGGGGAGCACTGAAGCTTTCTTT. The rearrangement links TRBV12-5 to TRBJ1-1; D is unresolved. The CDR3 is 16 amino acids. V gave up 6 bases and J gave up 4 bases, with 21 bases separating them. CDR1 and CDR2 from the germline V gene are LGHNT and FRNRAP. Together with reference TRBV12-5 and TRBJ1-1, the CDR3 gives the full variable domain: DARVTQTPRHKVTEMGQEVTMRCQPILGHNTVFWYRQTMMQGLELLAYFRNRAPLDDSGMPKDRFSAEMPDATLATLKIQPSEPRDSAVYFCASGPYAGPGSTEAFFGQGTRLTVV.

This chain links TRBV5-1 with TRBJ1-4, with 7 bases lining up with TRBD1. J gave up 4 bases and V 4 bases, and 7 bases lay outside the gene matches. The CDR3 loop spans 15 amino acids. Germline-derived CDR1 and CDR2 are SGHRS and YFSETQ. CDR3 residues: CASSTGTADNEKLFF. DNA of the CDR3: TGCGCCAGCAGCACTGGGACAGCCGATAATGAAAAACTGTTTTTT.

The rearrangement links TRBV2 to TRBJ2-7, with a tentative D call TRBD2 (6 bases). CDR3 length: 17 residues. Germline assignment: CDR1 SNHLY and CDR2 FYNNEI. V lost 3 bases, J lost 1 base, and 19 bases lay in between. CDR3 sequence: CASSDDSLGGTSYEQYF. DNA for the CDR3: TGTGCCAGCAGTGACGACTCCCTTGGGGGGACTTCCTACGAGCAGTACTTC. The full variable domain, rest sourced from reference TRBV2 and TRBJ2-7, is EPEVTQTPSHQVTQMGQEVILRCVPISNHLYFYWYRQILGQKVEFLVSFYNNEISEKSEIFDDQFSVERPDGSNFTLKIRSTKLEDSAMYFCASSDDSLGGTSYEQYFGPGTRLTVT.

The rearrangement uses TRBV5-1 and TRBJ2-5; 12 nucleotides match TRBD2. CDR3 length: 16 amino acids. Germline CDR1 is SGHRS and CDR2 is YFSETQ. J lost 3 bases, V lost 2 bases, and 5 bases had no gene match. CDR3 nucleotides: TGCGCCAGCAGCTTTCGATCTAGCGGGGGGGAAGAGACCCAGTACTTC. This codes for CASSFRSSGGEETQYF.

The rearrangement links TRBV5-1 to TRBJ1-3; weak D call: TRBD1 (6 bases). Germline V gene data show CDR1 as SGHRS and CDR2 as YFSETQ. This CDR3 is built from 14 residues. V was clipped by 1 base and J by 4 bases, with 9 bases between them. DNA of the CDR3: TGCGCCAGCAGCTTGAACAGGGCGGGAAACACCATATATTTT. As protein: CASSLNRAGNTIYF.

The V and J genes are TRBV7-9 and TRBJ2-4; D might be TRBD1 (7 bases). CDR1 and CDR2 (germline): SEHNR, FQNEAQ (reference sequence). V was cut by 5 bases and J by 0 bases, with 17 bases left in between. The CDR3 contains 17 residues. The CDR3 spells CASSQEGRGIAKNIQYF. The CDR3 DNA reads as TGTGCCAGCAGCCAGGAGGGCAGGGGGATAGCCAAAAACATTCAGTACTTC.

This chain uses TRBV27 with TRBJ1-3; tentative D call: TRBD1 (6 bases). The CDR3 has 18 amino acids. V lost 5 bases, J lost 0 bases, and 20 bases lay in between. Looked up from germline, CDR1 is MNHEY and CDR2 is SMNVEV (reference sequence). The CDR3 DNA is TGTGCCAGCAGTCCCTTGGTGGGGGGGCCGTTCTCTGGAAACACCATATATTTT. Protein: CASSPLVGGPFSGNTIYF.

This sequence joins TRBV9 and TRBJ2-3, with TRBD2 as a possible D gene (5 bases). The CDR3 covers 12 residues. Germline V CDR1 and CDR2: SGDLS, YYNGEE. V dropped 7 bases and J dropped 1 base, with 7 bases sitting between them. CDR3 nucleotide sequence: TGTGCCAGCGGGAGAGGCACAGATACGCAGTATTTT. Translated, it gives CASGRGTDTQYF.

The chain joins TRBV18 to TRBJ2-7; a weak D match, TRBD1 (5 bases). The V gene's germline CDR1 is KGHSH and CDR2 LQKENI. The CDR3 is made up of 14 amino acids. Trimming took 3 bases from V and 0 from J, leaving 9 bases between them. CDR3 residues: CASSPLQDSYEQYF. DNA of the CDR3: TGTGCCAGCTCACCTCTACAGGACTCCTACGAGCAGTACTTC.

The rearrangement joins TRBV7-9 to TRBJ1-4, with 9 bases aligning to TRBD1. V shed 2 bases and J 3 bases; nucleotides not matched to a gene: 7. CDR1 SEHNR and CDR2 FQNEAQ come from the germline V gene (reference sequence). The CDR3 extends over 17 amino acids. The CDR3 DNA follows: TGTGCCAGCAGCTTAACTGGGACAGGGTCGCCTAATGAAAAACTGTTTTTT. Residues: CASSLTGTGSPNEKLFF.

The chain joins TRBV9 to TRBJ1-4, with TRBD1 matching over 8 bases. The CDR3 extends over 17 amino acids. The J segment lost 4 bases and the V segment lost 0 bases, leaving 8 bases of the junction unmatched. The V gene's germline CDR1 is SGDLS and CDR2 YYNGEE. The CDR3, as DNA: TGTGCCAGCAGCGTAGGCGATAGGGACAGGAGTAATGAAAAACTGTTTTTT. Encoded protein: CASSVGDRDRSNEKLFF.

The chain uses TRBV10-2 and TRBJ2-1; D unclear. The germline V gene encodes CDR1 WSHSY and CDR2 SAAADI. V lost 3 bases to trimming and J lost 9 bases, with 9 bases between them. The CDR3 spans 12 residues. The CDR3 protein is CASSEEWSEQFF. The CDR3 nucleotides are TGCGCCAGCAGTGAAGAATGGAGTGAGCAGTTCTTC.